These 5 T cell receptor beta chains were sequenced from one sample in a study of CD8+ T cells in alopecia areata. RNA, once extracted, was reverse transcribed into cDNA for use as the sequencing template. This table comes from immunoSEQ multiplex PCR, and its TCRdb copy is limited to in-frame clones, with some not included. The sample is made up of 200,000 to 300,000 clones, none counted only once. Cutaneous lymph node cells were pooled, and they were sorted using CD4, CD8alpha, NKG2D, NKG2ACE and other markers. Specimen: CD4+ T cells sorted from a lymph node. The receptors derive from a C3H/HeJ mouse with alopecia areata. The mice in this strain carry MHC haplotype H2-k.

This clone was counted between two and nine times. Mouse germline and gene names are used. The CDR3 bases that were read are TGCACCTGCAGTGCAGGGACAGCTAATTCGCCC. As protein: CTCSAGTANSP. The entire CDR3 sequence reads CTCSAGTANSPLYF. The chain recombines TRBV1 with TRBJ1-6, with TRBD1 as a possible D gene (6 bases). The CDR3 is cut off 3 residues early in the read; its end comes from the germline J gene. TRBJ1-6 is sorted into the ORF group, with uncertain function. The CDR3 is made up of 14 amino acids. Trimming cost V 1 base and J 6 bases, with 7 bases left between them. CDR1 is NSQYPW and CDR2 is LRSPGD in the germline V gene (reference sequence).

As for this clone: Gene names are the mouse ones. CDR3: CAWRRTNNYAEQFF. CDR3 DNA (partial): TGTGCCTGGAGACGGACAAATAACTATGCT. The chain couples TRBV31 to TRBJ2-1, with D possibly TRBD1 on 5 matching bases. Coverage ceases 4 residues before the CDR3 finishes, and the germline J gene fills in the end. Trimming stripped 3 bases from V and 0 bases from J, with 9 bases between. Germline CDR1 and CDR2: GKSSPN and SITVG. This CDR3 has 14 residues.

Notes on this clone: These gene names are mouse names. The CDR3 end lies 4 residues beyond the end of the read and is filled in from the germline J gene. The rearrangement links TRBV13-1 to TRBJ2-2; TRBD2 agrees at 8 bases. J lost 0 bases, V lost 2 bases, and 3 bases had no gene match. The germline gives CDR1 NSHNY, CDR2 SYGAGN. The CDR3 runs 16 residues. The CDR3 loop is CASSEGGASNTGQLYF. The sequenced CDR3 bases are TGTGCCAGCAGTGAAGGGGGGGCGTCAAACACCGGG.

Remarks on this clone: The genes and germline here are from mouse. The read gets to within 4 residues of the CDR3 end, and the germline J gene fills in the rest. The rearrangement uses TRBV1 and TRBJ2-2; the match to TRBD2 covers 12 bases. Unmatched junction bases numbered 6, after V lost 3 bases and J lost 4 bases. CDR3 length equals 17 residues. In germline, CDR1 is NSQYPW, CDR2 LRSPGD (reference sequence). The sequenced part of the CDR3 DNA is TGCACCTGCAGTGCGACTGGGGGGGCGCTGGGCACCGGG. Its protein is CTCSATGGALGTG. The complete CDR3 sequence is CTCSATGGALGTGQLYF. Full variable domain (rest looked up from reference TRBV1 and TRBJ2-2): VTLLEQNPRWRLVPRGQAVNLRCILKNSQYPWMSWYQQDLQKQLQWLFTLRSPGDKEVKSLPGADYLATRVTDTELRLQVANMSQGRTLYCTCSATGGALGTGQLYFGEGSKLTVL.

About this clone itself: Gene names are mouse gene names. Coverage ceases 4 residues before the CDR3 finishes, and the germline J gene fills in the end. The sample holds other DNA sequences that translate to the same CDR3. This chain links TRBV13-2 with TRBJ2-5, with 12 bases aligning to TRBD2. This CDR3 contains 15 residues. Germline-derived CDR1 and CDR2 are NNHNN and SYGAGS (reference sequence). The CDR3 reads CASGDPGLGGDTQYF. Incomplete CDR3 DNA: TGTGCCAGCGGTGATCCGGGACTGGGGGGAGAC.